The source of this T cell receptor beta chain is a study of cytomegalovirus exposure and HLA in healthy donors. The study, taken as a whole, reports: A later analysis showed that HLA-associated TCR beta chains had undergone more clonal expansion than equally common others.

The sample holds a few counts of this clone. Antigen specificity is unknown. This CDR3 spans 12 amino acids. Trimming took 2 bases from V and 6 from J, leaving 8 bases between them. The germline V gene has CDR1 SNHLY and CDR2 FYNNEI. In the PCR, 60 Vbeta and 13 Jbeta primers were used. Profiling relied on immunoSEQ multiplex PCR, and the TCRdb table lists in-frame clones only, not all of them. The top ten clones hold 2.7% of a sample with 100,000 to 150,000 clones, approximately 80% of them seen once. The chain couples TRBV2 to TRBJ2-7; no firm D call. This sequence was found in a man aged 50 to 59 in good health and CMV-seronegative. Source material: PBMCs. CDR3 sequence (DNA): TGTGCCAGCAGTGAACTGCGGTTCGAGCAGTACTTC. It specifies CASSELRFEQYF.